This T cell receptor beta chain was sequenced for a study of blood T cells in healthy people across ages. Sample-barcoded 5' priming and a J-beta primer mix drove a second PCR of about 6 to 12 cycles. A template-switch adaptor containing 12 random nucleotides labeled each cDNA molecule. MiXCR, run by TCRdb on the 5' RACE reads, gives a single entry per CDR3 protein. This table holds some 850,000 distinct CDR3 sequences, 25% to 30% found once. The CDR3 is 13 amino acids. V lost 6 bases and J lost 8; bases outside the gene matches: 7. Germline V gene data show CDR1 as MNHNS and CDR2 as SASEGT. These data also formed part of another study, on T cells of mothers and their children. Per that paper: Donation was provided by three healthy Caucasian mothers along with their six children.

The TCR originated in a boy younger than 18 in good health. The material sequenced was blood. V and J are TRBV6-1 and TRBJ1-2; 9 nucleotides agree with TRBD1. Written as DNA, the CDR3 is TGTGCCAGCAGGGGACAGGGACCCAAAGGCTACACCTTC. Its protein product is CASRGQGPKGYTF.